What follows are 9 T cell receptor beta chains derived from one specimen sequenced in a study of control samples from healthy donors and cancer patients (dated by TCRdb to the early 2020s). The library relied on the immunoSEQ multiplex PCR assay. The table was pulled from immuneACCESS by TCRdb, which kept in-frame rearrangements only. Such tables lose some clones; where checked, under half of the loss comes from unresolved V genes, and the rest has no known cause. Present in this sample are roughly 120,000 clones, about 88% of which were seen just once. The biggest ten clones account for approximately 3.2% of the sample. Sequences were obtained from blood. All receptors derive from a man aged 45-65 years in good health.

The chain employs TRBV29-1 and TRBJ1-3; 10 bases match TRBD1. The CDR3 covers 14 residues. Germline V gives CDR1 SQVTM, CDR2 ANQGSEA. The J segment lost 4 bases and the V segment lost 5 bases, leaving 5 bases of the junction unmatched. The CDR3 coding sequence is TGCAGCGTTTCCGGGACAGGGGTCGGAAACACCATATATTTT. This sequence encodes CSVSGTGVGNTIYF.

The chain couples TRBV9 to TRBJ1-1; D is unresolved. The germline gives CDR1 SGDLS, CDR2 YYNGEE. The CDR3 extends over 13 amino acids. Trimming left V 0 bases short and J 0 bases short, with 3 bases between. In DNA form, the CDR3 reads TGTGCCAGCAGCGTAGACATGAACACTGAAGCTTTCTTT. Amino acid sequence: CASSVDMNTEAFF.

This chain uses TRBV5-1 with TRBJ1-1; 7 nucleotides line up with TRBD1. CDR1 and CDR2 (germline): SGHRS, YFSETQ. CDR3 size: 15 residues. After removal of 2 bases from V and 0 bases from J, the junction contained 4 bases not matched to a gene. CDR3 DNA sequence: TGCGCCAGCAGCTTATACACAGGGGTGAACACTGAAGCTTTCTTT. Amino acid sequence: CASSLYTGVNTEAFF.

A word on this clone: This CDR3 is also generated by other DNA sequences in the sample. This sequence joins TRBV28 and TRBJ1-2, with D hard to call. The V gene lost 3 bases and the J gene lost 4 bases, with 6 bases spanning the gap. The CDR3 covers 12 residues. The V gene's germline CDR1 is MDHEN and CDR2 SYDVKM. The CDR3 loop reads CASSLGGYGYTF. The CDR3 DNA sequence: TGTGCCAGCAGTTTGGGTGGCTATGGCTACACCTTC.

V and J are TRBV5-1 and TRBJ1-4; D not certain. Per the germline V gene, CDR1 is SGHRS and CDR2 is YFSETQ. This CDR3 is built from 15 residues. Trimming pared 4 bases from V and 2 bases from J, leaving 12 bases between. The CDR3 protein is CASSNLGSTNEKLFF. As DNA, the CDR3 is TGCGCCAGCAGCAATTTGGGGAGCACTAATGAAAAACTGTTTTTT.

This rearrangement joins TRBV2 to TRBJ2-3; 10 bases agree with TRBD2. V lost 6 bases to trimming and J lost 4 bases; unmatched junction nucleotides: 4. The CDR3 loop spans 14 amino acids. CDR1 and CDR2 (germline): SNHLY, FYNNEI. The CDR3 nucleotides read TGTGCCAGCAGGGTTACTAGCGGGGCAGATACGCAGTATTTT. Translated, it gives CASRVTSGADTQYF.

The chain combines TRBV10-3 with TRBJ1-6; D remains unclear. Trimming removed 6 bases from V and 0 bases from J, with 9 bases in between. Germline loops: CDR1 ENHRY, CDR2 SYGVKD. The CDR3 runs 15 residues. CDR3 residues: CAIRAASSYNSPLHF. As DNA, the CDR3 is TGTGCCATCAGGGCAGCGAGCTCCTATAATTCACCCCTCCACTTT.

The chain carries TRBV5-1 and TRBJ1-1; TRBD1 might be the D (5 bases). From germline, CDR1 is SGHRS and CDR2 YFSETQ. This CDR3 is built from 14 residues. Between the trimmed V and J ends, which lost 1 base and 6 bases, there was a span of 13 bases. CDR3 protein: CASSLMGLDAEAFF. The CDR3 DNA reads TGCGCCAGCAGCTTGATGGGGCTTGACGCTGAAGCTTTCTTT.

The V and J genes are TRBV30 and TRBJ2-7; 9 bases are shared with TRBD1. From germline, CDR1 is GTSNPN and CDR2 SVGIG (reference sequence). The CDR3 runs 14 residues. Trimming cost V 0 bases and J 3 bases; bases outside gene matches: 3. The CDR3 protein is CAWSVGTGIYEQYF. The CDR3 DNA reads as TGTGCCTGGAGTGTTGGGACAGGGATCTACGAGCAGTACTTC. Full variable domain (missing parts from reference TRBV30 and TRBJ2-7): SQTIHQWPATLVQPVGSPLSLECTVEGTSNPNLYWYRQAAGRGLQLLFYSVGIGQISSEVPQNLSASRPQDRQFILSSKKLLLSDSGFYLCAWSVGTGIYEQYFGPGTRLTVT.